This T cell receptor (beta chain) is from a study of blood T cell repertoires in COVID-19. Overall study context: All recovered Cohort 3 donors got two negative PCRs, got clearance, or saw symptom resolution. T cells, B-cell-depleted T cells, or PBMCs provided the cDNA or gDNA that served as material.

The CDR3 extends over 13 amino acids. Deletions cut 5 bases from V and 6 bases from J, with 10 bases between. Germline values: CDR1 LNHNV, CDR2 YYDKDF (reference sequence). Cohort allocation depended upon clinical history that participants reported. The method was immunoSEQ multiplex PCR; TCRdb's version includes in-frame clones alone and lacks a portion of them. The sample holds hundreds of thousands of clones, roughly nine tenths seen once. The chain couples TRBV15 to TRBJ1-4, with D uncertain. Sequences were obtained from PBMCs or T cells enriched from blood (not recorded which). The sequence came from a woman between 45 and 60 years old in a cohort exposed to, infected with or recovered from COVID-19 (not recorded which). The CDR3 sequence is CATSGRLDEKLFF. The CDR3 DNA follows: TGTGCCACCAGCGGTCGACTTGATGAAAAACTGTTTTTT.